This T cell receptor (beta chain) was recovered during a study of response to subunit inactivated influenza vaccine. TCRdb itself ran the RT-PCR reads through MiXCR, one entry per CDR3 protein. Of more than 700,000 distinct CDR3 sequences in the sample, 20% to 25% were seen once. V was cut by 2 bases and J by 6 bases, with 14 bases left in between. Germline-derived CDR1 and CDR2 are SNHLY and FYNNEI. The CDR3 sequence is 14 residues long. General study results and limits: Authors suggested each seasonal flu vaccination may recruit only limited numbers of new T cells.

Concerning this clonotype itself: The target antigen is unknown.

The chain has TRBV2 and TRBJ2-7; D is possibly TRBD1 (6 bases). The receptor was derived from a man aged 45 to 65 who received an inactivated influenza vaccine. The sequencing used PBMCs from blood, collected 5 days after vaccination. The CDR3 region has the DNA TGTGCCAGCAGTGAATGGCCCAGGGGTGGCGAGCAGTACTTC. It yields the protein CASSEWPRGGEQYF.